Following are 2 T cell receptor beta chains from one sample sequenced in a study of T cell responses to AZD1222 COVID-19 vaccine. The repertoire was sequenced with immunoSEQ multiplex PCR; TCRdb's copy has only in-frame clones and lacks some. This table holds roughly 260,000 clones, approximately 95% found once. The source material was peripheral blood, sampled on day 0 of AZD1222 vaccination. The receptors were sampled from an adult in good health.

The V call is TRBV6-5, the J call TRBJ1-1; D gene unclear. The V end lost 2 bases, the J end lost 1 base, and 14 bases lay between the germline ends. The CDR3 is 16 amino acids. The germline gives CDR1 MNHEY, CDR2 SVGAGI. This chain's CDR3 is CASSYDLDGGNTEAFF. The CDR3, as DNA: TGTGCCAGCAGTTACGATCTGGACGGAGGGAACACTGAAGCTTTCTTT.

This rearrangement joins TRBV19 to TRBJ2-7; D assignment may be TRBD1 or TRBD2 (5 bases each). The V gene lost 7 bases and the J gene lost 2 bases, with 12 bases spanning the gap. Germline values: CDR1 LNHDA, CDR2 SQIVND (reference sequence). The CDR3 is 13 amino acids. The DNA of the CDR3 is TGTGCCAGTATGGGACCGAGACCCTACGAGCAGTACTTC. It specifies CASMGPRPYEQYF. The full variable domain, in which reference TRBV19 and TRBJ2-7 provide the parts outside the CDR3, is DGGITQSPKYLFRKEGQNVTLSCEQNLNHDAMYWYRQDPGQGLRLIYYSQIVNDFQKGDIAEGYSVSREKKESFPLTVTSAQKNPTAFYLCASMGPRPYEQYFGPGTRLTVT.